This TCR beta chain originates from a study of PD-1 blockade in classical Hodgkin lymphoma. Study-wide background: Patients had nivolumab dosed at 3 mg/kg, delivered intravenously every 2 weeks. Study-wide findings and caveats: Reported baseline diversity: healthy donors highest, relapsed/refractory patients lowest. At C4D1, TCR diversity had climbed significantly for CD4+ cells, though not for CD8+ cells.

Every one of the patients relapsed after autologous stem cell transplantation (brentuximab vedotin exposure was variable). Best responses were complete response, partial response or progressive disease. The data were produced by immunoSEQ multiplex PCR, yet TCRdb's version contains in-frame clones alone and is incomplete. The data contain roughly 28,000 clones, roughly 71% of them singletons. Of note for this clone: Its antigen is unidentified.

The CDR3 extends over 13 amino acids. Per the germline V gene, CDR1 is LGHNA and CDR2 is YSLEER. V was clipped by 0 bases and J by 5 bases, with 7 bases between them. The source of this sequence is a human donor with classical Hodgkin lymphoma. The sample in question was peripheral blood mononuclear cells (PBMCs), obtained before the second cycle of nivolumab. The chain uses TRBV4-3 and TRBJ2-5; D gene uncertain. CDR3 residues: CASSQDSWETQYF. The CDR3 DNA reads TGCGCCAGCAGCCAAGATTCATGGGAGACCCAGTACTTC.